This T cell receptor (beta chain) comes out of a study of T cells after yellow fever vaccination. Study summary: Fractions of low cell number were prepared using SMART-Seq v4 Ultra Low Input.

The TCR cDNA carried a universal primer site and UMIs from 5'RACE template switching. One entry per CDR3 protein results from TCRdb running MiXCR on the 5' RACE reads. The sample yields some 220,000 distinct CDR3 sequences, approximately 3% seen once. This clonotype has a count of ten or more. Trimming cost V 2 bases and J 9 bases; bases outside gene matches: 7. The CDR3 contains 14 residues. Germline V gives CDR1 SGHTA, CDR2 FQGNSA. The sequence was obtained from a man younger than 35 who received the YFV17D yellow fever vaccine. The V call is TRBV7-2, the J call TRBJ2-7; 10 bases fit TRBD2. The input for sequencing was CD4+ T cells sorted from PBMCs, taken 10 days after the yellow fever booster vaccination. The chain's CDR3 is CASSLRAGGPRQYF. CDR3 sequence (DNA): TGTGCCAGCAGCTTAAGAGCGGGGGGGCCGCGGCAGTACTTC.